This T cell receptor (beta chain) comes out of a study of identical twins. Comment on this clonotype: As yet, its antigen is unknown.

Study-wide findings and caveats: Invariant MAIT and iNKT cells may have partly biased zero-insertion analyses. Cord blood beta clonotypes present at high abundance carried fewer insertions; no such pattern appeared in memory repertoires. Modeled out-of-frame TCR alpha sharing in monozygotic twins fell below observed levels.

Template switching added a universal primer site; cDNA carried unique molecular identifiers. TCRdb fed the 5' RACE reads into MiXCR, producing one record per CDR3 protein. The profile shows some 1,600,000 distinct CDR3 sequences, roughly a third of them singletons. The origin of this receptor is a newborn girl in good health. The sample taken for sequencing was cord blood.

The CDR3 here is CASRSRESTEAFF. The CDR3, as DNA: TGTGCCAGCAGGTCCCGGGAAAGCACTGAAGCTTTCTTT. The V and J genes are TRBV6-6 and TRBJ1-1, with unresolved D. The CDR3 consists of 13 residues. Trimming shortened V by 6 bases and J by 4 bases, and 12 bases separated the two germline ends. CDR1 and CDR2 (germline): MNHNY, SVGAGI (reference sequence).